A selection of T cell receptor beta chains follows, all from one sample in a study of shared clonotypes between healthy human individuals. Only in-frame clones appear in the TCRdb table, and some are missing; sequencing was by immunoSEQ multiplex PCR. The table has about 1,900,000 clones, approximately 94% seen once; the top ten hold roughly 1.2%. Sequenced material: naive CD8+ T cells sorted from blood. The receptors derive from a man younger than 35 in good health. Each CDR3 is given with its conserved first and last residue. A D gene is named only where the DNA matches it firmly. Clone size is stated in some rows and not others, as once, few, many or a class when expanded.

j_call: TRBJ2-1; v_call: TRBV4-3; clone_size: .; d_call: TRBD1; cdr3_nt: TGCGCCAGCAGCCAAGATGGGACAGGGGGAACCGATGAGCAGTTCTTC; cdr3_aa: CASSQDGTGGTDEQFF
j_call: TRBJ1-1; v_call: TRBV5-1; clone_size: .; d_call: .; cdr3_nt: TGCGCCAGCAGCTTAACAGGCCTGAACACTGAAGCTTTCTTT; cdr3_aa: CASSLTGLNTEAFF
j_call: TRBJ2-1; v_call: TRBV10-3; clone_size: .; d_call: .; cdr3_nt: TGTGCCATCAATGTTAGGGAGGCAGGCTACAATGAGCAGTTCTTC; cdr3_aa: CAINVREAGYNEQFF
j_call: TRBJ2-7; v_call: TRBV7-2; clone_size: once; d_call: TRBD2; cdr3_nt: TGTGCCAGCAGCCCCTGGACTAGCGCCAACGAGCAGTACTTC; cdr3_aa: CASSPWTSANEQYF
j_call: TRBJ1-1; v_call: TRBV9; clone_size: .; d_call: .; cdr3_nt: TGTGCCAGCAGCCCTGGGACCTTAGAGGCTGAAGCTTTCTTT; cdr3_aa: CASSPGTLEAEAFF
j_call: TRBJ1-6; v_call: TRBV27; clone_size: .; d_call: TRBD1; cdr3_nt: TGTGCCAGCACCGAGGACAGGGGTTCTTTTTCACCCCTCCACTTT; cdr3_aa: CASTEDRGSFSPLHF
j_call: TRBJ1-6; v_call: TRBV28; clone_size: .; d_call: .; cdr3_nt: TGTGCCAGCAGTTTAGTGGCGAATTCACCCCTCCACTTT; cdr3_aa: CASSLVANSPLHF
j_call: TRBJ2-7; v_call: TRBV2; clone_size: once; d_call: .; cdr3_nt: TGTGCCAGCAGTGGGGACCGCGAGCAGTACTTC; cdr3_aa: CASSGDREQYF
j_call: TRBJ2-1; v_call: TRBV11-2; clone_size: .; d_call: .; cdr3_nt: TGTGCCAGCAGCCCACCATCTGCGGGAAAGGACAATGAGCAGTTCTTC; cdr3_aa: CASSPPSAGKDNEQFF
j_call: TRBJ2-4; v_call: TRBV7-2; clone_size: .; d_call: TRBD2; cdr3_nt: TGTGCCAGCAGCTCAAAAGACGGACTAGCGGGAGAAAGAAACATTCAGTACTTC; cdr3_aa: CASSSKDGLAGERNIQYF
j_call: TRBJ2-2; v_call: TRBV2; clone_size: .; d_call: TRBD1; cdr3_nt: TGTGCCAGCAGTGAGCTTGAGACAGGGCTCGGCGGGGAGCTGTTTTTT; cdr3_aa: CASSELETGLGGELFF
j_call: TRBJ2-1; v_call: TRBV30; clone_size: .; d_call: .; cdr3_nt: TGTGCCTGGAGTTTCCTAGAATTCAATGAGCAGTTCTTC; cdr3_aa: CAWSFLEFNEQFF
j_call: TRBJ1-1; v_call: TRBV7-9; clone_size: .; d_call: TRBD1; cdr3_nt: TGTGCCAGCAGCCACCGGGACAGGGAGGCTGAAGCTTTCTTT; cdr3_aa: CASSHRDREAEAFF
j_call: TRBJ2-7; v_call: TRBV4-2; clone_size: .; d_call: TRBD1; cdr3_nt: TGTGCCAGCAGTCCTAGGACAGGGCTTTCTTACGAGCAGTACTTC; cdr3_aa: CASSPRTGLSYEQYF
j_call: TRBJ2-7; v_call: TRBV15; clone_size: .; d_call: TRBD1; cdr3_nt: TGTGCCACCAGCAGGGGGGAAACAGGGGGAGGTGGGTCCTACGAGCAGTACTTC; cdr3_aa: CATSRGETGGGGSYEQYF
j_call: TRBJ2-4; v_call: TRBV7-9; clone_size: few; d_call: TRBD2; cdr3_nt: TGTGCCAGCAGCTTTAGCGGGGCCCAAAACATTCAGTACTTC; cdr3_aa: CASSFSGAQNIQYF
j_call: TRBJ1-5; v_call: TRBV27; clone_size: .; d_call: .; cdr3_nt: TGTGCCAGCAGTCAATTAGCGAATCAGCCCCAGCATTTT; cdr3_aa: CASSQLANQPQHF
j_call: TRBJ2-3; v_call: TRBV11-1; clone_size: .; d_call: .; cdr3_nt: TGTGCCAGCAGCCCCCCGGCGTCGAGGGATACGCAGTATTTT; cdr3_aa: CASSPPASRDTQYF
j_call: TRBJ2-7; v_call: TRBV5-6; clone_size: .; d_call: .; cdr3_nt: TGTGCCAGCAGTATGGAGGCGGGCGAGCAGTACTTC; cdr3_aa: CASSMEAGEQYF
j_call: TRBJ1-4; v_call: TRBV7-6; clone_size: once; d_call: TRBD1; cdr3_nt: TGTGCCAGCAGCGCCCTTACCGGACAGGCAACTAATGAAAAACTGTTTTTT; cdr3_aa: CASSALTGQATNEKLFF
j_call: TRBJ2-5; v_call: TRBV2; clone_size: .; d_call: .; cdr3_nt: TGTGCCAGCAGTGAGGTGGGGCCACCGGGAGAGACCCAGTACTTC; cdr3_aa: CASSEVGPPGETQYF
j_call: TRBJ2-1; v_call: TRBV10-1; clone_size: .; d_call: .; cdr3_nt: TGCGCCAGCGCAACACATGGCAAGGGGAAGCAGTTCTTC; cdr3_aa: CASATHGKGKQFF
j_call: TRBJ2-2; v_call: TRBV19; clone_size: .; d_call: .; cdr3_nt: TGTGCCAGTAGTATCGATGGCCTAGAGATCTACATCGGGGAGCTGTTTTTT; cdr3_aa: CASSIDGLEIYIGELFF
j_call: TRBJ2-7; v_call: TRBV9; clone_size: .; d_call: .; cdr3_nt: TGTGCCAGCAGCGTAGGGGGGGGCACTTACGAGCAGTACTTC; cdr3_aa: CASSVGGGTYEQYF
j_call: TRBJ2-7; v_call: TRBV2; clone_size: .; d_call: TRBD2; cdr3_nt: TGTGCCAGCAGAGAGTCTAGCGGGGGTGCTCCGGACGAGCAGTACTTC; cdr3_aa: CASRESSGGAPDEQYF
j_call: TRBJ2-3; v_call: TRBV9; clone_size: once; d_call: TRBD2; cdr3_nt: TGTGCCAGCAGCGTCGGACTAGTCACAGATACGCAGTATTTT; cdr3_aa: CASSVGLVTDTQYF
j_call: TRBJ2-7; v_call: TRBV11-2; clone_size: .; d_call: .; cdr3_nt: TGTGCCAGCAGCCCCCTACTAGATGAGGCCTACGAGCAGTACTTC; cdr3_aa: CASSPLLDEAYEQYF
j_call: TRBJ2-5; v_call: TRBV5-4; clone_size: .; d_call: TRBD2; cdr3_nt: TGTGCCAGCAGCTTGGATCTAGCGGGAGGGGCGGAGACCCAGTACTTC; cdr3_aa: CASSLDLAGGAETQYF
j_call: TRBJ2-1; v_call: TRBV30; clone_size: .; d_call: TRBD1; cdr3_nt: TGTGCCTACACGGGACAGTCCTACAATGAGCAGTTCTTC; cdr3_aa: CAYTGQSYNEQFF
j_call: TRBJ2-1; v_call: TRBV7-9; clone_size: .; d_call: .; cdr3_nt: TGTGCCAGCAGCCAAAACAATGAGCAGTTCTTC; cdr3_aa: CASSQNNEQFF
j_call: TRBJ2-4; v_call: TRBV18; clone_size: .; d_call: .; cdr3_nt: TGTGCCAGCTCACGCAGGGGAGTCAAAAACATTCAGTACTTC; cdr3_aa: CASSRRGVKNIQYF
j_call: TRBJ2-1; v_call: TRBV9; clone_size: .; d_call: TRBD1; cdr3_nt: TGTGCCAGCAGCGTCGGGACAGGGGAGGAATACAATGAGCAGTTCTTC; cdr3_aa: CASSVGTGEEYNEQFF
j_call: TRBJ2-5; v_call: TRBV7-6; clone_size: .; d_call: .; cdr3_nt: TGTGCCAGCAGCTTGGGGGAAGAGACCCAGTACTTC; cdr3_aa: CASSLGEETQYF
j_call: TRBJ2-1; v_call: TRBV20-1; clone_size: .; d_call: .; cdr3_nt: TGCAGTGCTCTCTGGGGCAATGAGCAGTTCTTC; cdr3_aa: CSALWGNEQFF
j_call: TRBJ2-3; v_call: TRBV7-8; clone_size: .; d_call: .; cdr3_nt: TGTGCCAGCAGCCCAAATACGCAGTATTTT; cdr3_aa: CASSPNTQYF
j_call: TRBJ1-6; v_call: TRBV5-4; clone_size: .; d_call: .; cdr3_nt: TGTGCCAGCAGCTTGGAAATGGCAGGGAATTCACCCCTCCACTTT; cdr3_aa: CASSLEMAGNSPLHF
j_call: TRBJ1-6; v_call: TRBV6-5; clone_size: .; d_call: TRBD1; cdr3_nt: TGTGCCAGCGCGACAGGGGAAAATTCACCCCTCCACTTT; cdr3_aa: CASATGENSPLHF
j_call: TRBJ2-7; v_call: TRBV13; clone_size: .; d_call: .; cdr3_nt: TGTGCCAGCAGCTTAGGCCCAGGGGGGCATTCCGAGCAGTACTTC; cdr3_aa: CASSLGPGGHSEQYF
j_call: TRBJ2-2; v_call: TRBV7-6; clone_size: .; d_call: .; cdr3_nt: TGTGCCAGCAGCTTAGGGAGCTCCGGGGAGCTGTTTTTT; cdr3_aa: CASSLGSSGELFF
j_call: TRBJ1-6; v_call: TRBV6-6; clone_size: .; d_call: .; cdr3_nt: TGTGCCAGTGCAGCGGGATTTCCCTATTCACCCCTCCACTTT; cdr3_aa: CASAAGFPYSPLHF
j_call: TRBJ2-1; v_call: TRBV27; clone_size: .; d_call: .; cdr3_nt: TGTGCCAGCAGTCCCTGGGACACCTACAATGAGCAGTTCTTC; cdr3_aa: CASSPWDTYNEQFF
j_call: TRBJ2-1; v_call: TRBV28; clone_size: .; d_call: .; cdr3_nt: TGTGCCAGCAGTCCCCATACTGCAGAGCAGTTCTTC; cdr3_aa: CASSPHTAEQFF
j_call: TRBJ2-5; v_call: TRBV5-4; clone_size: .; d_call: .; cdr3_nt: TGTGCCAGCAGCTTGGCCGAGTTAAAAGAGACCCAGTACTTC; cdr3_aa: CASSLAELKETQYF
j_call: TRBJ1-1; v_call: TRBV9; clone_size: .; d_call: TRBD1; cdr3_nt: TGTGCCAGCAGCGGCAGACAGGGGGAGAACACTGAAGCTTTCTTT; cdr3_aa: CASSGRQGENTEAFF
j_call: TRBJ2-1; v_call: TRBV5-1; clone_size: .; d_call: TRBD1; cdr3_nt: TGCGCCAGCAGCTTGTTTGGACAGGGGACCTACAATGAGCAGTTCTTC; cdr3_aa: CASSLFGQGTYNEQFF
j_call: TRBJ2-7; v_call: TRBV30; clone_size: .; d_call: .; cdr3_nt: TGTGCCTGGAGTTCTGGGGTCGAGCAGTACTTC; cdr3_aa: CAWSSGVEQYF
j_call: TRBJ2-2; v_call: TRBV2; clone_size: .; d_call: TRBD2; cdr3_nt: TGTGCCAGAACTTCGACTAGCGGCTACACCGGGGAGCTGTTTTTT; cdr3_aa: CARTSTSGYTGELFF
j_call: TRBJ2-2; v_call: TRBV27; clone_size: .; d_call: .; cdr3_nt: TGTGCCAGCAGTTGGGGGGCCGGCACCGGGGAGCTGTTTTTT; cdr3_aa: CASSWGAGTGELFF
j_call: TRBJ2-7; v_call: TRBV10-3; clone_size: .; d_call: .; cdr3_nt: TGTGCCATCAGTGACCCCTTCGAGAGGTACGAGCAGTACTTC; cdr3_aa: CAISDPFERYEQYF
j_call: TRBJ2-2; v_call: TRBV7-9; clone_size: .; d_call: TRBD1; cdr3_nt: TGTGCCAGCAGCCCCGGACAGGGGTACACCGGGGAGCTGTTTTTT; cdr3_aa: CASSPGQGYTGELFF
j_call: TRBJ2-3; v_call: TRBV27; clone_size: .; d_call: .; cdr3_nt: TGTGCCACCACGACTACCAGCACAGATACGCAGTATTTT; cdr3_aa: CATTTTSTDTQYF
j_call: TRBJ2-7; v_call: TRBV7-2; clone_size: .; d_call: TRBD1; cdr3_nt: TGTGCCAGCAGCCCCAGCACAGGGGCCTACGAGCAGTACTTC; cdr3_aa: CASSPSTGAYEQYF
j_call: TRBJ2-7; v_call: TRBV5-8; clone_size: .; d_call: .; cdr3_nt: TGTGCCAGCAGCTTATCGACCTCCTACGAGCAGTACTTC; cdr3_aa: CASSLSTSYEQYF
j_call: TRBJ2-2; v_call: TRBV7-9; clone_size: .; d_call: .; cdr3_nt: TGTGCCAGCAGCTTAGCGGGGAACACCGGGGAGCTGTTTTTT; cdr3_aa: CASSLAGNTGELFF
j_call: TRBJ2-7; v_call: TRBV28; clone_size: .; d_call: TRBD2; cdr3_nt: TGTGCCAGCAGTTCTGGCCCGTATAGCGGGTACTACGAGCAGTACTTC; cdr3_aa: CASSSGPYSGYYEQYF
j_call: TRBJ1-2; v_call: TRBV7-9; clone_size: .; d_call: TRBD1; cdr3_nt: TGTGCCAGCAGCTATCAGGGGGATGGCTACACCTTC; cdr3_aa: CASSYQGDGYTF
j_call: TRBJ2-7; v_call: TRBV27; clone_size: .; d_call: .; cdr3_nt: TGTGCCAGCAGTCCCCAAACGGCGGGTGGCGAGCAGTACTTC; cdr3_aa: CASSPQTAGGEQYF
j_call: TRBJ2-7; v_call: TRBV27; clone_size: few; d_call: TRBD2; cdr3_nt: TGTGCCAGCTCCCCCATCGGCTACGGGGGGGCTGGGGAGCAGTACTTC; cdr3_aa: CASSPIGYGGAGEQYF
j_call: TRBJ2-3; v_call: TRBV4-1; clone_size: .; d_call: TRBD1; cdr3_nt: TGCGCCAGCAAAGCCCCCGGGACAGGTATAGATACGCAGTATTTT; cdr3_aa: CASKAPGTGIDTQYF
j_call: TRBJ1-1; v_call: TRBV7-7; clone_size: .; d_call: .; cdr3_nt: TGTGCTAGCAGCTTCCCCAGGGGCCTGAACACTGAAGCTTTCTTT; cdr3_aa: CASSFPRGLNTEAFF